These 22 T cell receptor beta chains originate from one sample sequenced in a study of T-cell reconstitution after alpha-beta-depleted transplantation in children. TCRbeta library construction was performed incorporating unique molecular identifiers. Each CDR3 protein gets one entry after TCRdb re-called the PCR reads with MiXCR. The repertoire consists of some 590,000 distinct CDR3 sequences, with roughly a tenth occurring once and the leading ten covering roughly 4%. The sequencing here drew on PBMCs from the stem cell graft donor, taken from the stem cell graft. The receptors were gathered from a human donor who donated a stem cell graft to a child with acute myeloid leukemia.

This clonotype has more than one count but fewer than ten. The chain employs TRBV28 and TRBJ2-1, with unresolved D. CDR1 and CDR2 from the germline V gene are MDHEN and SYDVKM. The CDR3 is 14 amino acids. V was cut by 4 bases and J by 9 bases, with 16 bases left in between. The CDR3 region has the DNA TGTGCCAGCAGTTCCTCCTGGAACCTCGGTGAGCAGTTCTTC. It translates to CASSSSWNLGEQFF.

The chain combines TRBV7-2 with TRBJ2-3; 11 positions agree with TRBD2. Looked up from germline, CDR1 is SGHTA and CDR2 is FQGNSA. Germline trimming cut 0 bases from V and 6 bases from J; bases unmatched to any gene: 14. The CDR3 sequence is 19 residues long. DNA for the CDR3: TGTGCCAGCAGCTTAGCACCAACTAGCGGGAGAGGGTCCGGGGATACGCAGTATTTT. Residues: CASSLAPTSGRGSGDTQYF. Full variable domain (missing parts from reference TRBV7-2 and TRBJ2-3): GAGVSQSPSNKVTEKGKDVELRCDPISGHTALYWYRQSLGQGLEFLIYFQGNSAPDKSGLPSDRFSAERTGGSVSTLTIQRTQQEDSAVYLCASSLAPTSGRGSGDTQYFGPGTRLTVL.

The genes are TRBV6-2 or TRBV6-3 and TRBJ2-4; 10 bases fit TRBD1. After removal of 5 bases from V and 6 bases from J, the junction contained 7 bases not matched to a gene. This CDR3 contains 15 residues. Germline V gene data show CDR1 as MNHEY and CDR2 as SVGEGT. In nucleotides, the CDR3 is TGTGCCAGCAGTACGACAGGGGGCTCGGGAAACATTCAGTACTTC. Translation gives CASSTTGGSGNIQYF.

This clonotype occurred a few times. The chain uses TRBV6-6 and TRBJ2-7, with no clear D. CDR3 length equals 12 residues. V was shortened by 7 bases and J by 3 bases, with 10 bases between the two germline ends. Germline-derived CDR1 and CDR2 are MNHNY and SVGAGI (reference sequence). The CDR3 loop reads CASTMTGYEQYF. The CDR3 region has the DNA TGTGCCAGCACTATGACTGGCTACGAGCAGTACTTC.

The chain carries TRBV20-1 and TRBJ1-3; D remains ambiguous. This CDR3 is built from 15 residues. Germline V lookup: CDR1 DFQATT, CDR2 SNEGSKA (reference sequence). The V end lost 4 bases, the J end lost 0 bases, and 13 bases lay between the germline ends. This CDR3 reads CSAIELAHSGNTIYF. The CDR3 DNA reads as TGCAGTGCTATAGAGTTGGCTCACTCTGGAAACACCATATATTTT.

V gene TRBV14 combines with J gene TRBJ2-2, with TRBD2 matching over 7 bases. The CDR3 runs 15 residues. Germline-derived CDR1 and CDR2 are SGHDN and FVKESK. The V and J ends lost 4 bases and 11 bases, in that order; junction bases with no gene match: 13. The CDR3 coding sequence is TGTGCCAGCAGCCGGGAACTAGCGCCTAGCAGAGAGCTGTTTTTT. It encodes CASSRELAPSRELFF.

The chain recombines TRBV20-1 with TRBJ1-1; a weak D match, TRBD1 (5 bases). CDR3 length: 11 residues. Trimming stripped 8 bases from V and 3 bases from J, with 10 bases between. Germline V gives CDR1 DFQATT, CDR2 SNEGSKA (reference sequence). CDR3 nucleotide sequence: TGCAGTTGGGGGGGAGACACTGAAGCTTTCTTT. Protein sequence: CSWGGDTEAFF.

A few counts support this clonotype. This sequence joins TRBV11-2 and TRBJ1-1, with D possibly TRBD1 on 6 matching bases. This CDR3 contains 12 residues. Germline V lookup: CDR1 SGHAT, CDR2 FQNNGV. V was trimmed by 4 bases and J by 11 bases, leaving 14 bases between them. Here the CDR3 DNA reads TGTGCCAGCAGCTACCCCGGGACACGGGCTTTCTTT. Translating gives CASSYPGTRAFF.

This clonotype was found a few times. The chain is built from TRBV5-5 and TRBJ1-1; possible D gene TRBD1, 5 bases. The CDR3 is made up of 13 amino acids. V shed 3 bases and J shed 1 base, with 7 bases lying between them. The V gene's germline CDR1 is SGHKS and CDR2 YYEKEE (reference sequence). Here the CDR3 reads CASSWDWNTEAFF. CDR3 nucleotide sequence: TGTGCCAGCAGCTGGGACTGGAACACTGAAGCTTTCTTT.

CDR3 nucleotides: TGCAGTGCTAGCGGTAGCGAAGCAACTAATGAAAAACTGTTTTTT. Residues: CSASGSEATNEKLFF. The genes are TRBV20-1 and TRBJ1-4, with D uncertain. Between the trimmed V and J ends, which lost 3 bases and 0 bases, there was a span of 11 bases. Germline V lookup: CDR1 DFQATT, CDR2 SNEGSKA (reference sequence). The CDR3 loop spans 15 amino acids.

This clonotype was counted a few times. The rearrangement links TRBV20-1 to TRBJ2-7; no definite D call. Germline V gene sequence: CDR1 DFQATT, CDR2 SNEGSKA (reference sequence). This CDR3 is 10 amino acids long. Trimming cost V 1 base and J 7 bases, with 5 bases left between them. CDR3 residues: CSARALEQYF. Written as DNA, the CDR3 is TGCAGTGCTAGAGCCTTGGAGCAGTACTTC.

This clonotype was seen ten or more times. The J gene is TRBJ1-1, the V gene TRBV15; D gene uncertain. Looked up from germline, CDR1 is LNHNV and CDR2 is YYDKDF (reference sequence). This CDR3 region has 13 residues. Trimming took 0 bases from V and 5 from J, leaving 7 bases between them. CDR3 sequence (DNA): TGTGCCACCAGCAGAGATGGTGGGACTGAAGCTTTCTTT. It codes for CATSRDGGTEAFF.

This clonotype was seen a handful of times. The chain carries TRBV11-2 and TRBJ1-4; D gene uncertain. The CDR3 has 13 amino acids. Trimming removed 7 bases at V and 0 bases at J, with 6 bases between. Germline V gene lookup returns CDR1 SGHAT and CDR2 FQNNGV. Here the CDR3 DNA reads TGTGCCAGCAAGGCCGCAACTAATGAAAAACTGTTTTTT. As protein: CASKAATNEKLFF.

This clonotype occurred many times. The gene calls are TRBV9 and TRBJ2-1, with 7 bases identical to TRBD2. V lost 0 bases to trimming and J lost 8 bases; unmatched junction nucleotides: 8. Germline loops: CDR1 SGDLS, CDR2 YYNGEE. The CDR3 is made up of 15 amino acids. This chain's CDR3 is CASSVGRESRDEQFF. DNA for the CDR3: TGTGCCAGCAGCGTAGGGCGGGAGAGCCGGGATGAGCAGTTCTTC.

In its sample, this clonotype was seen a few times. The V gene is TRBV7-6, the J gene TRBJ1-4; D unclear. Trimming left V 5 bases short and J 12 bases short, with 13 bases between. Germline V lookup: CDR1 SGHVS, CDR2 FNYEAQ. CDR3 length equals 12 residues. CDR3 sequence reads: CASSPAKGELFF. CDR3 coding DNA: TGTGCCAGCAGCCCCGCGAAGGGAGAACTGTTTTTT. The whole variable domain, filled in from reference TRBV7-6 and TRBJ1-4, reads GAGVSQSPRYKVTKRGQDVALRCDPISGHVSLYWYRQALGQGPEFLTYFNYEAQQDKSGLPNDRFSAERPEGSISTLTIQRTEQRDSAMYRCASSPAKGELFFGSGTQLSVL.

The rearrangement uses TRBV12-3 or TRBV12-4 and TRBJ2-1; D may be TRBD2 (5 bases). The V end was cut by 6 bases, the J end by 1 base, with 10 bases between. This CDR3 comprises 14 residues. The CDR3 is CASSGEGSYNEQFF. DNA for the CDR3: TGTGCCAGCAGCGGAGAGGGATCCTACAATGAGCAGTTCTTC.

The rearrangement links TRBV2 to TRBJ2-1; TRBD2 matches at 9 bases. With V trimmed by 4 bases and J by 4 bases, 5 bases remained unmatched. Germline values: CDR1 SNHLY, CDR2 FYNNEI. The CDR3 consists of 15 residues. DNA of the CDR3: TGTGCCAGCAGTGGGAAACTAGCGGGTTACAATGAGCAGTTCTTC. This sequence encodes CASSGKLAGYNEQFF.

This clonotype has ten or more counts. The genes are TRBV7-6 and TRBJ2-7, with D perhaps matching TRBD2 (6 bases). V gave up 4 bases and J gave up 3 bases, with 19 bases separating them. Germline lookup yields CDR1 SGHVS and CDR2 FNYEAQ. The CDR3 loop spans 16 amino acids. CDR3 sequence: CASSSARSGGIYEQYF. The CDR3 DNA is TGTGCCAGCAGCTCCGCCCGTAGCGGAGGGATCTACGAGCAGTACTTC.

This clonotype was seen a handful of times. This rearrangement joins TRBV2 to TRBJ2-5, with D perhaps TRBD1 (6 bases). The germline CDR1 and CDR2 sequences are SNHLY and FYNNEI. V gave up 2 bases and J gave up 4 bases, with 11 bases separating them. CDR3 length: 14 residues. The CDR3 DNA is TGTGCCAGCAGTGAAAGGATCAGGGGAGAGACCCAGTACTTC. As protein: CASSERIRGETQYF.

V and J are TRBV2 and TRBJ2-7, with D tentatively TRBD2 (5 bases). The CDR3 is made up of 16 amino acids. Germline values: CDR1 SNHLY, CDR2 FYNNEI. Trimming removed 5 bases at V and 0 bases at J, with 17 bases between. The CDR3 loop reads CASSQRYRETSYEQYF. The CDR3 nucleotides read TGTGCCAGCAGTCAAAGATACCGGGAAACCTCCTACGAGCAGTACTTC.

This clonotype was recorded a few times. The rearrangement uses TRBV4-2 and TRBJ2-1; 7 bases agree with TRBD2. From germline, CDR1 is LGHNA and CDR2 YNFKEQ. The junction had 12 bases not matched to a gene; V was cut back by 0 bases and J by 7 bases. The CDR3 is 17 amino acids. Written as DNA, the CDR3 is TGTGCCAGCAGCCAAGATCTCGGGGGGAGGGCCAGGAATGAGCAGTTCTTC. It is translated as CASSQDLGGRARNEQFF.

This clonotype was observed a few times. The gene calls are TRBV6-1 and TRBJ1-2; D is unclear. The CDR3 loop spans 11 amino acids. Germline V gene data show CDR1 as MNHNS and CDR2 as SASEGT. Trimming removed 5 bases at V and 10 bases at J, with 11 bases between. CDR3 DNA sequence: TGTGCCAGCAGTTTTGCGGAGCCCTACACCTTC. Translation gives CASSFAEPYTF.